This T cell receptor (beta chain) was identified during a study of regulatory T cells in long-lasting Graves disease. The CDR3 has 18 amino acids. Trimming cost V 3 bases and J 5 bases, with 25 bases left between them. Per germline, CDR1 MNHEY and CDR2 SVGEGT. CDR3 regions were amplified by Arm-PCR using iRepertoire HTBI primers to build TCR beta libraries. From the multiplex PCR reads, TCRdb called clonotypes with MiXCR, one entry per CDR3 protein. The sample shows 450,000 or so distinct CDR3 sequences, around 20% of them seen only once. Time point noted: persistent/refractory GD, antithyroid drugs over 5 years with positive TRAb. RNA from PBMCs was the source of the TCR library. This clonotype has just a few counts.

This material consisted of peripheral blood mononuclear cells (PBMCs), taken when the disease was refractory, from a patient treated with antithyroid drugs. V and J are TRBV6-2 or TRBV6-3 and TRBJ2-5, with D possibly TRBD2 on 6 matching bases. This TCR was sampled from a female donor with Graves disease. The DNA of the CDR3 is TGTGCCAGCAGTTATAAAGGGTTGCGGGGCGGCCCCGGGGAGACCCAGTACTTC. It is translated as CASSYKGLRGGPGETQYF.